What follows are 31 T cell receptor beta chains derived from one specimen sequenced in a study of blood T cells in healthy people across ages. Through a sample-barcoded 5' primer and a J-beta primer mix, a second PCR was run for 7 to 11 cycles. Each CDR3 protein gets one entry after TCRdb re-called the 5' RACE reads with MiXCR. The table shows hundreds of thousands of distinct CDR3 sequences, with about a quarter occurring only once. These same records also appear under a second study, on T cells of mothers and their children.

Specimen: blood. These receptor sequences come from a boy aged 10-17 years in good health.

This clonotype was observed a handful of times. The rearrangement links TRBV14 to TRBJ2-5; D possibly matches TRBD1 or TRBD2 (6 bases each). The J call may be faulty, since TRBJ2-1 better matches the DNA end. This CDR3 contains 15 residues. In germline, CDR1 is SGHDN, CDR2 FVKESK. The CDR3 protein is CASSQVGGGLNEQFF. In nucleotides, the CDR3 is TGTGCCAGCAGCCAAGTAGGGGGAGGTCTCAATGAGCAGTTCTTC.

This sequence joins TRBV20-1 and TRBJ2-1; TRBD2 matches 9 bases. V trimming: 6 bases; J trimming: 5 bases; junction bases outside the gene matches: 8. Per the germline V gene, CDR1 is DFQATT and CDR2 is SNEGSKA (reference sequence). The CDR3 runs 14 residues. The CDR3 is CSAKRGARDNEQFF. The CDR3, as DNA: TGCAGTGCAAAGCGGGGGGCCCGTGACAATGAGCAGTTCTTC.

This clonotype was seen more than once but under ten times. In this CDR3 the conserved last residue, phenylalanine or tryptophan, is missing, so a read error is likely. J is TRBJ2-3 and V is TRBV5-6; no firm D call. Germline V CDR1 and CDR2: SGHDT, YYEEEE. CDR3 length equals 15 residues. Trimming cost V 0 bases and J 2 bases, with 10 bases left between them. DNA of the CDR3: TGTGCCAGCAGCTTGGTTAGACTTCACACAGATACGCAGTATCTT. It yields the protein CASSLVRLHTDTQYL.

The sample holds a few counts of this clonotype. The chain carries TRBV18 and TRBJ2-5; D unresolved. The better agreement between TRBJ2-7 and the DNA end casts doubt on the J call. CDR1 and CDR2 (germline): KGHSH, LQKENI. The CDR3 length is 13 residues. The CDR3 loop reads CASSPMDLDEQYF. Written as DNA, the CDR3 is TGTGCCAGCTCACCAATGGATTTGGACGAGCAGTACTTC.

CDR3 protein: CASSLGRGSNNEQFF. In DNA, the CDR3 is TGCGCCAGCAGCTTGGGGCGGGGGAGCAACAATGAGCAGTTCTTC. The rearrangement joins TRBV5-1 to TRBJ2-1; 7 positions agree with TRBD2. This CDR3 is built from 15 residues. V shed 0 bases and J 5 bases; nucleotides not matched to a gene: 5. Germline lookup yields CDR1 SGHRS and CDR2 YFSETQ.

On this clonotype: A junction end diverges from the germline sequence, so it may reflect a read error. CDR3 residues: CASRGGPNTEAFF. CDR3 nucleotide sequence: TGTGCCAGCAGAGGGGGACCGAACACCGAAGCTTTCTTT. The genes are TRBV7-6 and TRBJ1-1; D might be TRBD1 (6 bases). Germline loops: CDR1 SGHVS, CDR2 FNYEAQ. The CDR3 loop spans 13 amino acids.

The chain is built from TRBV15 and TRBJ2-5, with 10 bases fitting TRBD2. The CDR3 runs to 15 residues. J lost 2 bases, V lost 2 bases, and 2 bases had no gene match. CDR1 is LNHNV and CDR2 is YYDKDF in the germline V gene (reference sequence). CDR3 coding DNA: TGTGCCACCAGCAGAAATAGCGGGGGGCAAGAGACCCAGTACTTC. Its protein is CATSRNSGGQETQYF.

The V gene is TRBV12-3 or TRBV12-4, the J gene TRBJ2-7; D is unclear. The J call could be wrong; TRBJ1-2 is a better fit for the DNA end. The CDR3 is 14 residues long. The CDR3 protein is CASSPWTTNYGYTF. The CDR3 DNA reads TGTGCCAGCAGTCCCTGGACCACAAACTATGGCTACACCTTC.

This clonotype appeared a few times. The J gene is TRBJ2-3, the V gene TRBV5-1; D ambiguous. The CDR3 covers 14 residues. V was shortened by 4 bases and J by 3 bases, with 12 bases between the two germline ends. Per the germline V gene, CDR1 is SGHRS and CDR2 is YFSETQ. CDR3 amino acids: CASSRSLFTDTQYF. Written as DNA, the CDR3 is TGCGCCAGCAGCAGATCCCTTTTTACAGATACGCAGTATTTT.

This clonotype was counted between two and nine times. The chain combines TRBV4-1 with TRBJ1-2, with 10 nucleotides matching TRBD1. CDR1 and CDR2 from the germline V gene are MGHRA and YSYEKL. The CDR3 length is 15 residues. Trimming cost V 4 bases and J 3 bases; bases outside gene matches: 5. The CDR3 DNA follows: TGCGCCAGCAGCCCGCGGGACAGGGGAGACTATGGCTACACCTTC. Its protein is CASSPRDRGDYGYTF.

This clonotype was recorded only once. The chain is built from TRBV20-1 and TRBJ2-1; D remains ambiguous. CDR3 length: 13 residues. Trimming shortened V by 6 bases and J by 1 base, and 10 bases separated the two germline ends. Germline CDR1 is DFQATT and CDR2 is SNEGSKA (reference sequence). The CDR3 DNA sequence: TGCAGTGCCCGGATCCCTTCCTACAATGAGCAGTTCTTC. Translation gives CSARIPSYNEQFF.

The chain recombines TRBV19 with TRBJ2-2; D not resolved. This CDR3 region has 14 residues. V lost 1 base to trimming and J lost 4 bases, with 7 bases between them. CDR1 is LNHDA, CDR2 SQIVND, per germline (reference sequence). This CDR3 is CASSIVVSTGELFF. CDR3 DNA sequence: TGTGCCAGTAGTATAGTAGTGTCCACCGGGGAGCTGTTTTTT.

The CDR3 bases are TGTGCCAGCAGCCCCCTGGTAGGACGAGCAGATACGCAGTATTTT. As protein: CASSPLVGRADTQYF. The chain combines TRBV7-3 with TRBJ2-3; D is ambiguous. Trimming pared 5 bases from V and 4 bases from J, leaving 16 bases between. This CDR3 is 15 amino acids long. CDR1 is SGHTA, CDR2 FQGTGA, per germline.

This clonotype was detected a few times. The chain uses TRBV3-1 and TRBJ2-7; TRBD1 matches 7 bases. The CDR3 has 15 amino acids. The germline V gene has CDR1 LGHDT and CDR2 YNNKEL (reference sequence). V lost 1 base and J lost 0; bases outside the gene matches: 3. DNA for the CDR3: TGTGCCAGCAGCCAAGGGGGGACAGCCTCCTACGAGCAGTACTTC. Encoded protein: CASSQGGTASYEQYF.

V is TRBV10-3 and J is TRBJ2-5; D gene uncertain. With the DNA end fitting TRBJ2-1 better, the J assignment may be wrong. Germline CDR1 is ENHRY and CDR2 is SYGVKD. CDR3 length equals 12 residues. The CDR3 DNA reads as TGTGCCATCAGTGACAGTCAAAATGAGCAGTTCTTC. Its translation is CAISDSQNEQFF.

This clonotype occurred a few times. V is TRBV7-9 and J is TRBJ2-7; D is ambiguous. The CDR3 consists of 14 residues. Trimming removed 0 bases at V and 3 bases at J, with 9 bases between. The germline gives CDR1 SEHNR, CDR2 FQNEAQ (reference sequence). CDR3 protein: CASSLADPSYEQYF. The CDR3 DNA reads TGTGCCAGCAGCTTAGCGGACCCCAGCTACGAGCAGTACTTC.

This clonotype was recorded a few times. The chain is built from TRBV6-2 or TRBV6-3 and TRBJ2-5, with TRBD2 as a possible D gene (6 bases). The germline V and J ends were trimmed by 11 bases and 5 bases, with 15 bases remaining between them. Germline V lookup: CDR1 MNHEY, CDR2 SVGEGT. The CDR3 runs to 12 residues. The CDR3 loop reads CAAATRGETQYF. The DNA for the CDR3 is TGTGCCGCGGCGACGCGGGGTGAGACCCAGTACTTC.

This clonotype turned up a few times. The CDR3 sequence is CSASLQGASNEAFF. The CDR3, as DNA: TGCAGTGCTAGCTTACAGGGGGCGAGTAATGAAGCTTTCTTT. The V and J genes are TRBV20-1 and TRBJ1-1; 9 nucleotides align to TRBD1. Germline-derived CDR1 and CDR2 are DFQATT and SNEGSKA (reference sequence). The CDR3 runs 14 residues. V gave up 3 bases and J gave up 7 bases; unmatched junction bases: 9.

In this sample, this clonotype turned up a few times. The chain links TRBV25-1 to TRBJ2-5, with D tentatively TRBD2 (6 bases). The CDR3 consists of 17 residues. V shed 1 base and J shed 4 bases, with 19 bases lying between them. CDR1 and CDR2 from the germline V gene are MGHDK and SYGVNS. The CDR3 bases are TGTGCCAGCAGTGAATTGGACTACACCAGCTCACGAGAGACCCAGTACTTC. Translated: CASSELDYTSSRETQYF.

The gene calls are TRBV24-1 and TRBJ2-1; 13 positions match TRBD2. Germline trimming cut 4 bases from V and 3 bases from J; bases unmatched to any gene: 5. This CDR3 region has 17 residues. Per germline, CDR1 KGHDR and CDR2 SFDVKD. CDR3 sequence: CATSDRLAGGGYNEQFF. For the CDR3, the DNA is TGTGCCACCAGTGACAGACTAGCGGGGGGTGGCTACAATGAGCAGTTCTTC.

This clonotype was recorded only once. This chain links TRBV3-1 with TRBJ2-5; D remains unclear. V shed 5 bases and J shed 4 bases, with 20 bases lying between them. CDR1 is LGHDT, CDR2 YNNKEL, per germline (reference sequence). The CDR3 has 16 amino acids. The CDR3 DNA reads TGTGCCAGCAGCTTTCAACCCCGCCTAACCCCAGAGACCCAGTACTTC. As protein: CASSFQPRLTPETQYF.

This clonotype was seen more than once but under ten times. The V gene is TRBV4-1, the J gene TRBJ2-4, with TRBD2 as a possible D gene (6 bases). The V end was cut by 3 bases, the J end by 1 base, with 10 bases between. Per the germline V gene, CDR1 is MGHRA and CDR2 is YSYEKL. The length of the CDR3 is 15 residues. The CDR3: CASSQAGMAKNIQYF. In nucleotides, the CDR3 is TGCGCCAGCAGCCAGGCGGGGATGGCCAAAAACATTCAGTACTTC.

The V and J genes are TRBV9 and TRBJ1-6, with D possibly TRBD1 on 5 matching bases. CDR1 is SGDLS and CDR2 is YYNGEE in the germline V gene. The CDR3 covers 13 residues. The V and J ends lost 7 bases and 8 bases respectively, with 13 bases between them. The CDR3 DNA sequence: TGTGCCAGCGGGGCAGGATTCGATTCACCCCTCCACTTT. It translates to CASGAGFDSPLHF.

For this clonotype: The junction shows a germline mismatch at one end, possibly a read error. This CDR3 reads CTSSPTGNQETQYF. CDR3 DNA sequence: TGTACCAGCAGTCCAACGGGAAACCAAGAGACCCAGTACTTC. The chain recombines TRBV6-1 with TRBJ2-5, with D perhaps TRBD2 (5 bases). The germline gives CDR1 MNHNS, CDR2 SASEGT. The CDR3 length is 14 residues.

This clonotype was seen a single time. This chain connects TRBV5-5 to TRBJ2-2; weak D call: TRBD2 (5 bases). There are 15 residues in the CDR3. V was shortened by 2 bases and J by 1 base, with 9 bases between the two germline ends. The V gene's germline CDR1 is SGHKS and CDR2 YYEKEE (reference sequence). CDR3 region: CASSFYGENTGELFF. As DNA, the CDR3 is TGTGCCAGCAGCTTTTACGGGGAGAACACCGGGGAGCTGTTTTTT.

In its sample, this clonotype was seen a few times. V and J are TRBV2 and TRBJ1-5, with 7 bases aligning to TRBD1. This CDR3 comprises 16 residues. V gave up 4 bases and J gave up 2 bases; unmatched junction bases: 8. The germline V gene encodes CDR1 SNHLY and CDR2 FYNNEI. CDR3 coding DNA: TGTGCCAGCAGTGTTGGGACAGAGCGGGGCAATCAGCCCCAGCATTTT. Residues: CASSVGTERGNQPQHF.

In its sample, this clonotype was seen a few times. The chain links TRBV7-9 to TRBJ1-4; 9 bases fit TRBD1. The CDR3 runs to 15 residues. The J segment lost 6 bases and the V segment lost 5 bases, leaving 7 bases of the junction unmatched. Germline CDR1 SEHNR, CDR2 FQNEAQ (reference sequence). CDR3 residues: CASSMTGGFDEKLFF. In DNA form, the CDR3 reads TGTGCCAGCAGCATGACAGGGGGGTTTGATGAAAAACTGTTTTTT.

DNA for the CDR3: TGCAGTGCTGCCGGGACTCCTTCCTTAGCCAAAAACATTCAGTACTTC. This translates into CSAAGTPSLAKNIQYF. The chain is built from TRBV20-1 and TRBJ2-4; D is perhaps TRBD2 (6 bases). CDR3 length: 16 residues. The germline V and J ends were trimmed by 5 bases and 0 bases, with 17 bases remaining between them. Germline V lookup: CDR1 DFQATT, CDR2 SNEGSKA (reference sequence).

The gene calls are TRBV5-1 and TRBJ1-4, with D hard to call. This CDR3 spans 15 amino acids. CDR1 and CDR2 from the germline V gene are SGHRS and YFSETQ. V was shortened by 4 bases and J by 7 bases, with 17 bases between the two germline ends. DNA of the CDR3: TGCGCCAGCAGCCCCGGACCCGATCAGCGTGAAAAACTGTTTTTT. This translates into CASSPGPDQREKLFF.

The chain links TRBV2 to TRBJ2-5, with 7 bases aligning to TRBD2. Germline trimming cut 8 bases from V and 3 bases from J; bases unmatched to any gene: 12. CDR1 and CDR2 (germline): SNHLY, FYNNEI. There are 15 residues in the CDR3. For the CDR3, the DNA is TGTGCCAGCTCCCTCTTTGGGGGGGTAGAAGAGACCCAGTACTTC. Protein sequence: CASSLFGGVEETQYF. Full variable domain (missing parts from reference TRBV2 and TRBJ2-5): EPEVTQTPSHQVTQMGQEVILRCVPISNHLYFYWYRQILGQKVEFLVSFYNNEISEKSEIFDDQFSVERPDGSNFTLKIRSTKLEDSAMYFCASSLFGGVEETQYFGPGTRLLVL.

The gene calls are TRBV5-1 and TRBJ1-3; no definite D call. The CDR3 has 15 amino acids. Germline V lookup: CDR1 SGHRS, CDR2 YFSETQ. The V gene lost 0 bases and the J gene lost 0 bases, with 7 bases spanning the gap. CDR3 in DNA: TGCGCCAGCAGCTTGGGATTGAGCTCTGGAAACACCATATATTTT. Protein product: CASSLGLSSGNTIYF.